What follows describes a single TCR beta chain. These data originate in a study of blood T cell repertoires in COVID-19. The data were produced by immunoSEQ multiplex PCR, yet TCRdb's version contains in-frame clones alone and is incomplete. The table has around 200,000 clones, over 75% seen once. The sequenced material came from peripheral blood. The sequence derives from an elderly man with acute or convalescent COVID-19.

CDR3 in amino acids: CASSSADRDNYGYTF. The CDR3 DNA reads as TGTGCCAGCAGCTCCGCAGACAGGGACAACTATGGCTACACCTTC. The genes are TRBV7-9 and TRBJ1-2, with 7 bases that match TRBD1. Trimming at V came to 4 bases and at J to 2 bases, leaving 7 bases not matched to a gene. CDR1 is SEHNR, CDR2 FQNEAQ, per germline (reference sequence). This CDR3 region has 15 residues.